This T cell receptor (beta chain) stems from a study of shared clonotypes between healthy human individuals. At the level of the study: CD4 naive and CD4 memory each took three plates per donor, while CD8 naive took two and CD8 memory one. Study outcomes and limitations: Lower generation probabilities were found for non-shared clonotypes than for those shared by all four donors.

With respect to this clone: Its antigen remains unidentified.

Libraries were prepared by immunoSEQ multiplex PCR; TCRdb keeps only in-frame clonotypes and omits some of them. The top ten clones hold around 23% of a sample with roughly 120,000 clones, about 67% of them seen once. There are 16 residues in the CDR3. Germline V gives CDR1 MGHDK, CDR2 SYGVNS. The ends lost 5 bases at V and 2 bases at J; junction bases unmatched: 8. Material for sequencing was memory CD8+ T cells sorted from blood. Subset described: CD45RO+ cells pooled with CCR7-negative TemRA cells. The receptor's source is a woman aged 25 to 39 in good health. The chain combines TRBV25-1 with TRBJ2-3; TRBD1 aligns across 9 bases. The CDR3 bases are TGTGCCAGCAGTCAACGACAGGGGGGTACCACAGATACGCAGTATTTT. Translating it yields CASSQRQGGTTDTQYF.